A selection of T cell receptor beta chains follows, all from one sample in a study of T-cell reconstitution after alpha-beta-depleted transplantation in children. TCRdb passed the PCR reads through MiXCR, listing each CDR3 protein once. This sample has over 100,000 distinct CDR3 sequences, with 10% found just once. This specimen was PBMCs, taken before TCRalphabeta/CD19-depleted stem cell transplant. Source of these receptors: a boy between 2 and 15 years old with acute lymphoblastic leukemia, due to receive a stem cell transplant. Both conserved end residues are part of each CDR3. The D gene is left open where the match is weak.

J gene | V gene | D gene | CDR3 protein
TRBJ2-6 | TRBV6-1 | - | CASSEEGAGANVLTF
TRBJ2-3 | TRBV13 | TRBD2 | CASSRATSGRAWGTDTQYF
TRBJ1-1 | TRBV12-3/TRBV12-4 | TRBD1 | CASRPNRGPNTEAFF
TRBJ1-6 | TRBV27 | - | CASSLNIGVILHF
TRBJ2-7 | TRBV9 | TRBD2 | CASSREAGGPLSEQYF
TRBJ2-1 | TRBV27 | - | CASSYEPYNEQFF
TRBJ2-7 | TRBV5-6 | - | CASSLAAGVGEQYF
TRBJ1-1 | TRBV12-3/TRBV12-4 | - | CASSLFLRGGTEAFF
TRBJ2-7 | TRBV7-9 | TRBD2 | CASSSSSGSPYEQYF
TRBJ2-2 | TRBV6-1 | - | CASTSPRRQSGELFF
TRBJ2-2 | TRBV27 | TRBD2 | CASSLSRLAANTGELFF
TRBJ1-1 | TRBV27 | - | CASSFLGSNTEAFF
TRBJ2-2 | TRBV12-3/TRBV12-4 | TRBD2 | CASSPPAAGGHTGELFF
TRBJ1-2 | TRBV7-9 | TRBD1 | CASSPRQGGYGYTF
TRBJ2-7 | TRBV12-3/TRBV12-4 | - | CASTVGLDYEQYF
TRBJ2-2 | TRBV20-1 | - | CSARGGGDTGELFF
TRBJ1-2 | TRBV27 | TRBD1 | CASSFGDRGAYTF
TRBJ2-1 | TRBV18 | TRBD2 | CASSPGVGGSYNEQFF
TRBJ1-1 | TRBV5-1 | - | CASSLGRQNTEAFF
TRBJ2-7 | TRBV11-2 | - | CASSPSQGRYEQYF
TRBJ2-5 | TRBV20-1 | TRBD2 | CSASDGRETQYF
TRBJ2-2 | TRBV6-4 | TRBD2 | CASSPHQRGLAGGPNTGELFF
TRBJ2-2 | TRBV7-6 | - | CASTLNVGTGELFF
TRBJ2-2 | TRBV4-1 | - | CASSQVTRGELFF
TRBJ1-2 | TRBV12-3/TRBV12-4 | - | CASSLGRIVDYGYTF
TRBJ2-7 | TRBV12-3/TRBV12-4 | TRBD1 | CASSSWGQELYEQYF